The rows below give T cell receptor beta chains drawn from one sample of a study of shared clonotypes between healthy human individuals. Profiling relied on immunoSEQ multiplex PCR, and the TCRdb table lists in-frame clones only, not all of them. Altogether about 530,000 clones are present, about 96% being singletons, with the ten largest covering under 0.06%. Source material: naive CD4+ T cells sorted from blood. These receptor sequences come from a woman aged 25 to 45 in good health. CDR3s include the opening cysteine and the closing phenylalanine or tryptophan. Fields, in order: clone size, V gene, J gene, D gene, CDR3 protein, CDR3 DNA. The D gene is left open where the match is weak. Clone size appears in some rows only: once, few, many, or a class for an expanded clone.

NA,TRBV30,TRBJ1-4,NA,CAWSVSTTTNEKLFF,TGTGCCTGGAGTGTATCTACAACAACTAATGAAAAACTGTTTTTT
once,TRBV4-1,TRBJ1-2,NA,CASSQDFGNYGYTF,TGCGCCAGCAGCCAAGATTTCGGTAACTATGGCTACACCTTC
NA,TRBV20-1,TRBJ2-7,NA,CSARDLREQYF,TGCAGTGCTAGAGATCTCCGCGAGCAGTACTTC
NA,TRBV11-1,TRBJ2-2,NA,CASSLVGATGELFF,TGTGCCAGCAGCTTAGTAGGGGCCACCGGGGAGCTGTTTTTT
NA,TRBV25-1,TRBJ2-7,TRBD1,CASSSRTGGWEQYF,TGTGCCAGCAGTTCCCGGACAGGGGGCTGGGAGCAGTACTTC
NA,TRBV28,TRBJ1-3,NA,CASSSDKMGRVSGNTIYF,TGTGCCAGCAGTTCCGACAAAATGGGCCGCGTCTCTGGAAACACCATATATTTT
NA,TRBV7-3,TRBJ2-3,NA,CASSIVARESTDTQYF,TGTGCCAGCAGTATCGTAGCGAGGGAGAGCACAGATACGCAGTATTTT
NA,TRBV2,TRBJ1-6,TRBD1,CASSGQGRNSPLHF,TGTGCCAGCAGCGGACAGGGAAGAAATTCACCCCTCCACTTT
NA,TRBV6-1,TRBJ1-6,TRBD1,CASSEDLQGSGNSPLHF,TGTGCCAGCAGTGAAGATCTACAGGGGTCTGGGAATTCACCCCTCCACTTT
NA,TRBV15,TRBJ1-5,NA,CATSREGGQPQHF,TGTGCCACCAGCAGAGAGGGTGGTCAGCCCCAGCATTTT
NA,TRBV7-9,TRBJ2-1,TRBD2,CASSLGTSGHNEQFF,TGTGCCAGCAGCTTAGGGACTAGCGGTCACAATGAGCAGTTCTTC
NA,TRBV5-1,TRBJ2-3,NA,CASSPTTSTDTQYF,TGCGCCAGCAGTCCAACGACAAGCACAGATACGCAGTATTTT
NA,TRBV27,TRBJ2-7,NA,CASSSPGSYEQYF,TGTGCCAGCAGTTCCCCGGGGTCCTACGAGCAGTACTTC
NA,TRBV30,TRBJ2-7,TRBD2,CASGTSGSFYEQYF,TGTGCCAGCGGGACTAGCGGGAGTTTCTACGAGCAGTACTTC
NA,TRBV18,TRBJ2-1,NA,CASSPRASDYNEQFF,TGTGCCAGCTCACCACGGGCTAGCGACTACAATGAGCAGTTCTTC
NA,TRBV18,TRBJ2-6,NA,CASSPLFPGTRSSGANVLTF,TGTGCCAGCTCACCATTATTCCCCGGGACAAGGAGCTCTGGGGCCAACGTCCTGACTTTC
NA,TRBV18,TRBJ2-7,NA,CASSPPGSNEQYF,TGTGCCAGCTCACCACCGGGAAGTAACGAGCAGTACTTC
NA,TRBV27,TRBJ2-5,NA,CASSKGETQYF,TGTGCCAGCAGCAAAGGGGAGACCCAGTACTTC
NA,TRBV5-1,TRBJ2-7,TRBD2,CASSFATGGPYEQYF,TGCGCCAGCAGCTTCGCCACGGGAGGGCCCTACGAGCAGTACTTC
once,TRBV7-8,TRBJ2-5,NA,CASSLAWQLKTQETQYF,TGTGCCAGCAGCTTAGCGTGGCAACTCAAAACCCAAGAGACCCAGTACTTC
NA,TRBV5-1,TRBJ2-5,NA,CASSPTTETQYF,TGCGCCAGCAGCCCTACCACGGAGACCCAGTACTTC
NA,TRBV5-4,TRBJ2-1,NA,CASSFGAGTNNEQFF,TGTGCCAGCAGCTTTGGGGCCGGCACGAACAATGAGCAGTTCTTC
NA,TRBV7-9,TRBJ1-5,TRBD1,CASSGPGQTSNQPQHF,TGTGCCAGCAGCGGACCGGGACAGACCTCCAATCAGCCCCAGCATTTT